This TCR beta chain was observed in a study of molecular identifiers for immune sequencing clone quantification. This clonotype was seen only a few times. What it recognizes is unknown. Preparation of the bulk TCR libraries relied on previously described methods and listed TCR primers. TCRdb ran MiXCR on the PCR reads and lists one entry per CDR3 protein. The sample includes 350,000 or so distinct CDR3 sequences, around a fifth of them seen just once. This CDR3 has 16 amino acids. From germline, CDR1 is PRHDT and CDR2 FYEKMQ (reference sequence). Trimming took off 8 bases at V and 0 bases at J, with 17 bases between the two ends. Notes on the study in general: Clones with over 20 RNA copies captured over 99% of effector molecules but under 1% of naive ones.

This sequence was found in a human donor in good health. Some libraries in this study had Jurkat cell RNA spiked in. The source material was naive CD8+ T cells from blood, with Jurkat cell RNA spiked in. The subset denotes: FACS-sorted CD8+CD4-CCR7+CD45RA+ naive T cells. The V call is TRBV13, the J call TRBJ1-3; D gene unclear. CDR3 amino acids: CASCWMFETSGNTIYF. In DNA form, the CDR3 reads TGTGCCAGCTGCTGGATGTTCGAGACCTCTGGAAACACCATATATTTT.